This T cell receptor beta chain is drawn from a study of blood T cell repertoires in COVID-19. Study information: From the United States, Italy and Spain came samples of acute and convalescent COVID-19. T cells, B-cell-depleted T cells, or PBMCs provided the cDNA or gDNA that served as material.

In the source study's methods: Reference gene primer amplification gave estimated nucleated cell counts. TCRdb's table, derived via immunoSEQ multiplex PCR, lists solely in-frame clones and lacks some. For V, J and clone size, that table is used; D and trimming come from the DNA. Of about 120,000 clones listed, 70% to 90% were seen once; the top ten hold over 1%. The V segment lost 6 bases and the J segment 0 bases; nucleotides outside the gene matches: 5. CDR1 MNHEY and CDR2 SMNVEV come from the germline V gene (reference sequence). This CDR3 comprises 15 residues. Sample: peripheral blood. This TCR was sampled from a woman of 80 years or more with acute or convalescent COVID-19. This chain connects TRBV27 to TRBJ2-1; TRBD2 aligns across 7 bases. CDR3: CASRVTGGSYNEQFF. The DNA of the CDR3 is TGTGCCAGCAGGGTTACGGGAGGCTCCTACAATGAGCAGTTCTTC.